These 7 T cell receptor beta chains share one sample of origin, sequenced in a study of blood T cell repertoires in COVID-19. Sequenced by immunoSEQ multiplex PCR; TCRdb stores in-frame clones only, minus some. The table lists 240,000 or so clones, roughly 76% of them singletons, with roughly 8% in the top ten. Material for sequencing was peripheral blood. These receptors came from a woman older than 75 with COVID-19, enrolled during active disease.

The chain couples TRBV3-1 (or the pseudogene TRBV3-2) to TRBJ2-7; 7 positions agree with TRBD2. The J segment lost 9 bases and the V segment lost 0 bases, leaving 14 bases of the junction unmatched. Germline CDR1 LGHDT, CDR2 YNNKEL (reference sequence). The CDR3 loop spans 16 amino acids. The CDR3 DNA reads TGTGCCAGCAGCCAAGATTGGGGAGGGCCAACAAGCGGGCAGTACTTC. Translating it yields CASSQDWGGPTSGQYF.

The rearrangement links TRBV4-1 to TRBJ1-1, with TRBD1 identical over 8 bases. Germline V gene data show CDR1 as MGHRA and CDR2 as YSYEKL. The V and J ends lost 7 bases and 2 bases, in that order; junction bases with no gene match: 15. The length of the CDR3 is 17 residues. The CDR3 here is CASTWTGSISANTEAFF. CDR3 nucleotides: TGCGCCAGCACGTGGACAGGGTCCATTTCTGCTAACACTGAAGCTTTCTTT.

V usage is TRBV28 and J usage is TRBJ2-5; TRBD1 agrees at 8 bases. In germline, CDR1 is MDHEN, CDR2 SYDVKM. The CDR3 loop spans 15 amino acids. V lost 3 bases to trimming and J lost 4 bases; unmatched junction nucleotides: 7. Here the CDR3 DNA reads TGTGCCAGCAGTTTTGGGGGGACAGGATTAGAGACCCAGTACTTC. It codes for CASSFGGTGLETQYF.

This clone was found a few times. The chain recombines TRBV7-2 with TRBJ2-1; possible D gene TRBD2, 5 bases. There are 14 residues in the CDR3. With 5 bases removed from V and 5 bases from J, the gap between germline ends came to 13 bases. Per the germline V gene, CDR1 is SGHTA and CDR2 is FQGNSA. This chain's CDR3 is CASSTGRGNNEQFF. CDR3 DNA: TGTGCCAGCAGCACCGGACGAGGGAACAATGAGCAGTTCTTC.

V is TRBV9 and J is TRBJ2-1, with 11 bases aligning to TRBD2. J lost 0 bases, V lost 0 bases, and 8 bases had no gene match. The V gene's germline CDR1 is SGDLS and CDR2 YYNGEE. The CDR3 length is 19 residues. The CDR3 sequence: CASSVGTSGYPSSYNEQFF. The CDR3, as DNA: TGTGCCAGCAGCGTAGGGACTAGCGGGTACCCTAGCTCCTACAATGAGCAGTTCTTC.

This chain joins TRBV27 and TRBJ1-1; perhaps TRBD1 as D (5 bases). Trimming left V 7 bases short and J 1 base short, with 13 bases between. The CDR3 has 14 amino acids. Per germline, CDR1 MNHEY and CDR2 SMNVEV (reference sequence). The CDR3: CASNRLGPNTEAFF. The DNA for the CDR3 is TGTGCCAGCAACAGATTGGGGCCGAACACTGAAGCTTTCTTT.

Only one count was recorded for this clone. The chain uses TRBV7-2 and TRBJ1-1; TRBD1 matches 8 bases. This CDR3 has 15 residues. V dropped 5 bases and J dropped 1; count of bases not matched to a gene: 6. Germline CDR1 reads SGHTA; CDR2 reads FQGNSA. DNA for the CDR3: TGTGCCAGCAGCGCTAGACAGGGGCGGAACACTGAAGCTTTCTTT. Amino acids: CASSARQGRNTEAFF.